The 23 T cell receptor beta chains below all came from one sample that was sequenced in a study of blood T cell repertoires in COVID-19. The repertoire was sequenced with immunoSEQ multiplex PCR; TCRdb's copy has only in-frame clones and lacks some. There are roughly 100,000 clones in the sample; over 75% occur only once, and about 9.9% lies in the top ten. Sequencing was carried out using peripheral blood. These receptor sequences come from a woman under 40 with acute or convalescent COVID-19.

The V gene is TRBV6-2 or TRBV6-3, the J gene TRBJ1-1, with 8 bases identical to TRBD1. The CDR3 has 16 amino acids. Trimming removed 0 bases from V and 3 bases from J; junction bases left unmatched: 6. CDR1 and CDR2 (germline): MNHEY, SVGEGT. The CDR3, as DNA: TGTGCCAGCAGTTACTCCTACAGGGGGATGGACACTGAAGCTTTCTTT. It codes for CASSYSYRGMDTEAFF.

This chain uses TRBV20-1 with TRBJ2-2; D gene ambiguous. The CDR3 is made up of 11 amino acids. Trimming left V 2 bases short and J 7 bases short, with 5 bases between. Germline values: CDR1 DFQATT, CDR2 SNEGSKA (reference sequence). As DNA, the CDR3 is TGCAGTGCTAGATTCCTCGGGGAGCTGTTTTTT. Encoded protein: CSARFLGELFF.

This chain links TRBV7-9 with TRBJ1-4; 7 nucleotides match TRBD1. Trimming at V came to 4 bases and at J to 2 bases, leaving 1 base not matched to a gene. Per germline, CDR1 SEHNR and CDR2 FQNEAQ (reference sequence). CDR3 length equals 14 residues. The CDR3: CASSSQGTNEKLFF. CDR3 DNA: TGTGCCAGCAGCTCACAGGGGACTAATGAAAAACTGTTTTTT.

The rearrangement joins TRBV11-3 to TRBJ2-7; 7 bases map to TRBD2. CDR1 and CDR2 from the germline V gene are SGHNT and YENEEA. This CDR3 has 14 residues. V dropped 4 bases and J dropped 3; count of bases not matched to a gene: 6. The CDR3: CASSYGGSNYEQYF. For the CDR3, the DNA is TGTGCCAGCAGCTACGGGGGGAGCAACTACGAGCAGTACTTC.

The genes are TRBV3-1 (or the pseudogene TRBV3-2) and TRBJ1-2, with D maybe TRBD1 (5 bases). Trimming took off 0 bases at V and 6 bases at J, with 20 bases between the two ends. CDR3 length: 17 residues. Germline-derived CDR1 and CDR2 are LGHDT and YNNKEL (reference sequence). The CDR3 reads CASSQEQLAGPRHGYTF. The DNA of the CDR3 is TGTGCCAGCAGCCAAGAACAGTTGGCGGGACCTCGACATGGCTACACCTTC.

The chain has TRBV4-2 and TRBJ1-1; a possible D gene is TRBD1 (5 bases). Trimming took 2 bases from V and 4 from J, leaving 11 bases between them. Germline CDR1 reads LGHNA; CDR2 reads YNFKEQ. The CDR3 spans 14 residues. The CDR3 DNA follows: TGTGCCAGCAGCCAACGGGGGAGGGCCACTGAAGCTTTCTTT. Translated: CASSQRGRATEAFF.

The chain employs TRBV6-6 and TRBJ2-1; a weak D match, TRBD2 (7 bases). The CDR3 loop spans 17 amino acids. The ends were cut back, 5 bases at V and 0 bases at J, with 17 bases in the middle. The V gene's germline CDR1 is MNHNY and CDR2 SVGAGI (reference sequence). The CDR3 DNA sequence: TGTGCCAGCAGTCCGACCGGGGGGCCCGTCTCCTACAATGAGCAGTTCTTC. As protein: CASSPTGGPVSYNEQFF.

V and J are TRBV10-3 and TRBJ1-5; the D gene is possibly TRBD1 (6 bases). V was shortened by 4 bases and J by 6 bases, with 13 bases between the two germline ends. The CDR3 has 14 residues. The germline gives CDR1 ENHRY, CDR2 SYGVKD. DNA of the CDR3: TGTGCCATCAGTGGGTTGGCAGGGGCTCAGCCCCAGCATTTT. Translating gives CAISGLAGAQPQHF.

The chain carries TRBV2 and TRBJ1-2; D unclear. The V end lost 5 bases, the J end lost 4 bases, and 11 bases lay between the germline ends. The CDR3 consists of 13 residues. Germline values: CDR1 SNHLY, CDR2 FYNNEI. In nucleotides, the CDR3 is TGTGCCAGCAGTCTCCCAGGACTCTATGGCTACACCTTC. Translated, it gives CASSLPGLYGYTF.

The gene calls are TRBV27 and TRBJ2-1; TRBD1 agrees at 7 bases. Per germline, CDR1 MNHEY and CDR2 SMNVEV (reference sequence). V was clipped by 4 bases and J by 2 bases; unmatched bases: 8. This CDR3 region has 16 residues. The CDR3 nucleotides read TGTGCCAGCAGTTCGACGACAGGGCAAGCCTACAATGAGCAGTTCTTC. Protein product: CASSSTTGQAYNEQFF.

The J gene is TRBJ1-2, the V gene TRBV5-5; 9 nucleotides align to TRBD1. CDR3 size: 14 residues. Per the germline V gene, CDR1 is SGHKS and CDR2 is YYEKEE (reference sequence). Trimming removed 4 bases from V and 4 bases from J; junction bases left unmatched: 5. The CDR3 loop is CASSLTDRGYGYTF. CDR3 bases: TGTGCCAGCAGCCTGACGGACAGGGGCTATGGCTACACCTTC.

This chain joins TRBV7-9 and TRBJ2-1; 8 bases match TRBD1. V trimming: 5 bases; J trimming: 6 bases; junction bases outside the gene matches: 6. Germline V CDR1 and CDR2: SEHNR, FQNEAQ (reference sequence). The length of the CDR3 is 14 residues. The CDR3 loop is CASSPSTGVNEQFF. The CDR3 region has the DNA TGTGCCAGCAGCCCATCGACAGGGGTCAATGAGCAGTTCTTC.

The CDR3 here is CASSQNWGKGAEQYF. In DNA form, the CDR3 reads TGTGCCAGCAGCCAAAATTGGGGGAAGGGGGCCGAGCAGTACTTC. The chain joins TRBV3-1 (or the pseudogene TRBV3-2) to TRBJ2-7; 7 bases line up with TRBD1. Trimming took 2 bases from V and 6 from J; bases not matched to a gene: 10. This CDR3 region has 15 residues. Germline V gene lookup returns CDR1 LGHDT and CDR2 YNNKEL (reference sequence).

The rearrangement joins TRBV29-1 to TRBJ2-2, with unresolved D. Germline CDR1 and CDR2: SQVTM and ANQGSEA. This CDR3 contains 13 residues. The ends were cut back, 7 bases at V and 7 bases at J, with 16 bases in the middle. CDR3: CSATPVFDGELFF. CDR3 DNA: TGCAGCGCCACGCCGGTCTTTGACGGGGAGCTGTTTTTT.

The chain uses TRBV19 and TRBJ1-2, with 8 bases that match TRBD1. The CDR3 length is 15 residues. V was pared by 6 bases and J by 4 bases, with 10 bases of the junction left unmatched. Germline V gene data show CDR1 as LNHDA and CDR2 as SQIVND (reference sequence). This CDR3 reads CASSLGQGGTYGYTF. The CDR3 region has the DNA TGTGCCAGTAGCCTTGGACAGGGTGGGACCTATGGCTACACCTTC. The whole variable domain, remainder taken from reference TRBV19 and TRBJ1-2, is DGGITQSPKYLFRKEGQNVTLSCEQNLNHDAMYWYRQDPGQGLRLIYYSQIVNDFQKGDIAEGYSVSREKKESFPLTVTSAQKNPTAFYLCASSLGQGGTYGYTFGSGTRLTVV.

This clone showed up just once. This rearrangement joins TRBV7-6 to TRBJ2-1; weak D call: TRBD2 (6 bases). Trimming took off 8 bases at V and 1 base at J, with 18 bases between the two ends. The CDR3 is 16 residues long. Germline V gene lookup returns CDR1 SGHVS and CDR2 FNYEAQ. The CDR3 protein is CASGNVGGKSYNEQFF. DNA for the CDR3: TGTGCCAGCGGCAACGTGGGGGGAAAGTCCTACAATGAGCAGTTCTTC.

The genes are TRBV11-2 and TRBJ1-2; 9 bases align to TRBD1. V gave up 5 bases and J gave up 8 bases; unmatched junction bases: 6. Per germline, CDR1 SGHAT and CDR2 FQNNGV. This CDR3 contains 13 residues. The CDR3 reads CASSPDRGGGYTF. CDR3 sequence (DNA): TGTGCCAGCAGCCCAGACAGGGGGGGAGGCTACACCTTC.

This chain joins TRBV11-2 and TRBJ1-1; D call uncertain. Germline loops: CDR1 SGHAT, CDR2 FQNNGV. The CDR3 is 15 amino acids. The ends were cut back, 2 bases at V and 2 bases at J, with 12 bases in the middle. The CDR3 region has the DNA TGTGCCAGCAGCTTAAACCAACTCCCTAACACTGAAGCTTTCTTT. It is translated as CASSLNQLPNTEAFF.

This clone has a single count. The DNA of the CDR3 is TGTGCCAGCAGCAAGGGCCGGGACACCAATTCACCCCTCCACTTT. It specifies CASSKGRDTNSPLHF. This chain links TRBV5-4 with TRBJ1-6; TRBD1 is a possible D gene (6 bases). The CDR3 covers 15 residues. The germline gives CDR1 SGHNT, CDR2 YYREEE (reference sequence). Trimming stripped 4 bases from V and 7 bases from J, with 15 bases between.

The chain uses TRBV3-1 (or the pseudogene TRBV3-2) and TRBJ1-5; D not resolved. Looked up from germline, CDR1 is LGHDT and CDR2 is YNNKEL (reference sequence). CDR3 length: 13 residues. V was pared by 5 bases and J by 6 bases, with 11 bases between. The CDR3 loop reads CASSLEGSQPQHF. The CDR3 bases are TGTGCCAGCAGCTTAGAGGGTTCTCAGCCCCAGCATTTT.

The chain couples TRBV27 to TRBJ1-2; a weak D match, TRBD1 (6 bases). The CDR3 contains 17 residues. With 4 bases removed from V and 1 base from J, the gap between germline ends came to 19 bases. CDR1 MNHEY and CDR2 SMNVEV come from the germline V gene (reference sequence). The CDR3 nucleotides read TGTGCCAGCAGTTCCCTCCGGGACATTCAAATTAACTATGGCTACACCTTC. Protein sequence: CASSSLRDIQINYGYTF.

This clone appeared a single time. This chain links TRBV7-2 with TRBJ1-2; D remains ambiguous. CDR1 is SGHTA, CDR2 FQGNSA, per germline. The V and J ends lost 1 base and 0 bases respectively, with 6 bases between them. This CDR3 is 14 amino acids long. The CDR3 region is CASSLGGANYGYTF. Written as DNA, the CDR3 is TGTGCCAGCAGCTTAGGAGGAGCTAACTATGGCTACACCTTC.

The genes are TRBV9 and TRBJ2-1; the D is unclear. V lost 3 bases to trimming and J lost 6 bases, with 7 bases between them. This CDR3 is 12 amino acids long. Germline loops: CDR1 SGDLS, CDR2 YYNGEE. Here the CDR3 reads CASSAGSNEQFF. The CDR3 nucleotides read TGTGCCAGCAGCGCAGGTAGCAATGAGCAGTTCTTC.